The 7 T cell receptor beta chains below come from one sample, sequenced in a study of cytomegalovirus exposure and HLA in healthy donors. PCR primers comprised 60 Vbeta and 13 Jbeta primers. Profiling relied on immunoSEQ multiplex PCR, and the TCRdb table lists in-frame clones only, not all of them. The listing records about 90,000 clones. Sample: PBMCs. These receptors were obtained from a woman aged 25 to 39 in good health and CMV-seronegative.

This sequence joins TRBV7-2 and TRBJ1-1; D is uncertain. There are 14 residues in the CDR3. Trimming pared 2 bases from V and 2 bases from J, leaving 9 bases between. The germline gives CDR1 SGHTA, CDR2 FQGNSA. The DNA of the CDR3 is TGTGCCAGCAGCTTAATAGTGTCTAACACTGAAGCTTTCTTT. Its translation is CASSLIVSNTEAFF.

V gene TRBV14 combines with J gene TRBJ2-1; a possible D gene is TRBD2 (5 bases). Deletions cut 0 bases from V and 9 bases from J, with 12 bases between. The CDR3 covers 14 residues. Germline CDR1 and CDR2: SGHDN and FVKESK. The CDR3 DNA follows: TGTGCCAGCAGCCAAGACTCCCGAGCGGTTGAGCAGTTCTTC. Protein product: CASSQDSRAVEQFF. Full variable domain (rest looked up from reference TRBV14 and TRBJ2-1): EAGVTQFPSHSVIEKGQTVTLRCDPISGHDNLYWYRRVMGKEIKFLLHFVKESKQDESGMPNNRFLAERTGGTYSTLKVQPAELEDSGVYFCASSQDSRAVEQFFGPGTRLTVL.

The V gene is TRBV7-3, the J gene TRBJ1-2, with a possible D match to TRBD1 (6 bases). Germline assignment: CDR1 SGHTA and CDR2 FQGTGA. The CDR3 is made up of 15 amino acids. The V end was cut by 5 bases, the J end by 6 bases, with 19 bases between. CDR3 residues: CASSQGGGLRDGYTF. The CDR3 bases are TGTGCCAGCAGCCAAGGGGGGGGTCTAAGAGATGGCTACACCTTC.

This chain connects TRBV15 to TRBJ2-1, with 11 bases aligning to TRBD1. The CDR3 contains 15 residues. The V gene end was trimmed by 3 bases and the J gene end by 4 bases; junction bases not matched to a gene: 2. CDR1 and CDR2 from the germline V gene are LNHNV and YYDKDF (reference sequence). The CDR3 protein is CATSRDRGRYNEQFF. The CDR3 DNA reads as TGTGCCACCAGCAGGGACAGGGGGCGATACAATGAGCAGTTCTTC. Supplemented by reference TRBV15 and TRBJ2-1, the full variable domain reads DAMVIQNPRYQVTQFGKPVTLSCSQTLNHNVMYWYQQKSSQAPKLLFHYYDKDFNNEADTPDNFQSRRPNTSFCFLDIRSPGLGDTAMYLCATSRDRGRYNEQFFGPGTRLTVL.

V is TRBV19 and J is TRBJ1-2; D might be TRBD1 (6 bases). Trimming pared 3 bases from V and 4 bases from J, leaving 21 bases between. Germline CDR1 LNHDA, CDR2 SQIVND (reference sequence). The CDR3 extends over 17 amino acids. CDR3 region: CASSMLDTTTGLYGYTF. The CDR3 DNA follows: TGTGCCAGTAGTATGTTAGATACGACGACAGGACTCTATGGCTACACCTTC.

V and J are TRBV6-4 and TRBJ2-1; 10 bases match TRBD2. The CDR3 is 14 amino acids. Germline lookup yields CDR1 MRHNA and CDR2 SNTAGT. Unmatched junction bases numbered 5, after V lost 4 bases and J lost 8 bases. For the CDR3, the DNA is TGTGCCAGCAGTGCCGGGACTAGCGTAGATGAGCAGTTCTTC. Residues: CASSAGTSVDEQFF.

In DNA, the CDR3 is TGTGCCAGCAGCAACGGGTATGAGAACACTGAAGCTTTCTTT. Residues: CASSNGYENTEAFF. The J gene is TRBJ1-1, the V gene TRBV9; D gene unclear. Trimming left V 4 bases short and J 1 base short, with 11 bases between. The germline V gene has CDR1 SGDLS and CDR2 YYNGEE. This CDR3 is 14 amino acids long.